A single sample gave rise to the 19 T cell receptor beta chains below, sequenced in a study of Graves' ophthalmopathy and Graves' hyperthyroidism. The authors amplified TCR beta CDR3 regions, and they did so from RNA transcripts for repertoire sequencing. HTBI-primed first-round RT-PCR preceded second-round multiplex PCR. TCRdb ran MiXCR on the multiplex PCR reads and lists one entry per CDR3 protein. The table includes under 200,000 distinct CDR3 sequences, 30% to 45% detected once. Sample: peripheral blood. All receptors come from a woman between 35 and 50 years old with Graves' ophthalmopathy.

Many counts were recorded for this clonotype. The chain is built from TRBV24-1 and TRBJ1-5; the D is unclear. Germline loops: CDR1 KGHDR, CDR2 SFDVKD. V was clipped by 6 bases and J by 3 bases, with 8 bases between them. The CDR3 covers 13 residues. The CDR3 DNA reads TGTGCCACCAGTATTCAGGACAATCAGCCCCAGCATTTT. This sequence encodes CATSIQDNQPQHF.

The chain employs TRBV12-3 or TRBV12-4 and TRBJ2-2; TRBD1 is a possible D gene (5 bases). Trimming cost V 7 bases and J 6 bases, with 12 bases left between them. The CDR3 is made up of 13 amino acids. The CDR3 region has the DNA TGTGCCAGCACTAGGGGCAGCCCCGGGGAGCTGTTTTTT. Protein sequence: CASTRGSPGELFF.

This clonotype was observed at least ten times. This chain uses TRBV18 with TRBJ2-5; 9 bases map to TRBD1. V dropped 8 bases and J dropped 3; count of bases not matched to a gene: 4. Germline lookup yields CDR1 KGHSH and CDR2 LQKENI. The CDR3 is 13 residues long. The DNA of the CDR3 is TGTGCCAGCGCCGGGACAGGGAAAGAGACCCAGTACTTC. It encodes CASAGTGKETQYF. Using reference TRBV18 and TRBJ2-5 for the parts outside the CDR3, the full variable domain is NAGVMQNPRHLVRRRGQEARLRCSPMKGHSHVYWYRQLPEEGLKFMVYLQKENIIDESGMPKERFSAEFPKEGPSILRIQQVVRGDSAAYFCASAGTGKETQYFGPGTRLLVL.

The CDR3 region has the DNA TGTGCCAGCAGCTTATTGGGGACTAGCGGCGACATTCAGTACTTC. This translates into CASSLLGTSGDIQYF. The chain recombines TRBV7-2 with TRBJ2-4; 11 bases are shared with TRBD2. In germline, CDR1 is SGHTA, CDR2 FQGNSA. Trimming took 2 bases from V and 8 from J; bases not matched to a gene: 5. The CDR3 covers 15 residues.

This clonotype was counted once. This chain joins TRBV7-2 and TRBJ2-5; 9 bases are a match to TRBD2. V dropped 5 bases and J dropped 5; count of bases not matched to a gene: 6. Germline V gives CDR1 SGHTA, CDR2 FQGNSA. The CDR3 is 14 amino acids. The CDR3 is CASSQMLAGETQYF. The CDR3 nucleotides are TGTGCCAGCAGCCAAATGCTAGCGGGGGAGACCCAGTACTTC.

This clonotype was detected many times. The V gene is TRBV6-2 or TRBV6-3, the J gene TRBJ1-2; D not resolved. The CDR3 loop spans 13 amino acids. CDR1 is MNHEY and CDR2 is SVGEGT in the germline V gene. Between the trimmed V and J ends, which lost 6 bases and 4 bases, there was a span of 12 bases. As DNA, the CDR3 is TGTGCCAGCAGCCGTCGTTCGGTCTATGGCTACACCTTC. As protein: CASSRRSVYGYTF.

This clonotype has ten or more counts. This chain joins TRBV12-3 or TRBV12-4 and TRBJ2-5; D may be TRBD2 (5 bases). V shed 6 bases and J shed 5 bases, with 13 bases lying between them. The CDR3 length is 13 residues. The CDR3 loop reads CASSATSKETQYF. CDR3 nucleotide sequence: TGTGCCAGCAGCGCAACTAGTAAGGAGACCCAGTACTTC.

This clonotype was counted at least ten times. The CDR3 nucleotides are TGCGCCAGCAGCTTCACCGGCAGCTCCTACGAGCAGTACTTC. The encoded protein is CASSFTGSSYEQYF. The J gene is TRBJ2-7, the V gene TRBV5-1; D is unclear. The CDR3 runs 14 residues. The V and J ends lost 2 bases and 0 bases respectively, with 9 bases between them. Germline V gene lookup returns CDR1 SGHRS and CDR2 YFSETQ.

This clonotype was detected many times. The chain has TRBV6-2 or TRBV6-3 and TRBJ2-7; 7 nucleotides line up with TRBD1. CDR3 length equals 17 residues. Germline CDR1 is MNHEY and CDR2 is SVGEGT. J lost 6 bases, V lost 0 bases, and 14 bases had no gene match. CDR3 in amino acids: CASSYSEGWTGSSEQYF. The CDR3 DNA is TGTGCCAGCAGTTACTCCGAGGGTTGGACAGGTTCGTCCGAGCAGTACTTC.

The V gene is TRBV28, the J gene TRBJ2-7; 11 bases are a match to TRBD2. Looked up from germline, CDR1 is MDHEN and CDR2 is SYDVKM. V lost 6 bases and J lost 0; bases outside the gene matches: 4. The CDR3 consists of 15 residues. CDR3 sequence reads: CASRGLADLSYEQYF. The CDR3 region has the DNA TGTGCCAGCAGGGGACTAGCGGACCTCTCCTACGAGCAGTACTTC. The variable domain in full, completed from reference TRBV28 and TRBJ2-7, reads DVKVTQSSRYLVKRTGEKVFLECVQDMDHENMFWYRQDPGLGLRLIYFSYDVKMKEKGDIPEGYSVSREKKERFSLILESASTNQTSMYLCASRGLADLSYEQYFGPGTRLTVT.

This clonotype was seen repeatedly, ten times or more. The V gene is TRBV28, the J gene TRBJ1-2; D remains unclear. Germline CDR1 and CDR2: MDHEN and SYDVKM. This CDR3 comprises 12 residues. V was pared by 1 base and J by 5 bases, with 5 bases between. CDR3 sequence reads: CASSLSLYGYTF. Here the CDR3 DNA reads TGTGCCAGCAGTTTATCCCTGTATGGCTACACCTTC.

This clonotype has ten or more counts. The J gene is TRBJ1-2, the V gene TRBV6-5; 8 bases fit TRBD1. The CDR3 totals 11 residues. The J segment lost 8 bases and the V segment lost 7 bases, leaving 3 bases of the junction unmatched. Germline-derived CDR1 and CDR2 are MNHEY and SVGAGI. CDR3: CASNDRGGYTF. CDR3 sequence (DNA): TGTGCCAGCAACGACAGGGGCGGCTACACCTTC.

The J gene is TRBJ2-6, the V gene TRBV19; no definite D call. V was clipped by 10 bases and J by 2 bases, with 12 bases between them. Germline V CDR1 and CDR2: LNHDA, SQIVND (reference sequence). The CDR3 runs 14 residues. CDR3 amino acids: CATRRPAGANVLTF. As DNA, the CDR3 is TGTGCCACACGAAGACCCGCTGGGGCCAACGTCCTGACTTTC.

This clonotype was recorded at least ten times. The chain combines TRBV11-1 with TRBJ1-1; TRBD1 is a possible D gene (6 bases). This CDR3 comprises 16 residues. V lost 4 bases to trimming and J lost 0 bases, with 15 bases between them. CDR1 and CDR2 from the germline V gene are SGHAT and FQDESV (reference sequence). The CDR3 DNA is TGTGCCAGCAGCTCGACCTACGGGGGCTTGAACACTGAAGCTTTCTTT. As protein: CASSSTYGGLNTEAFF.

The sample holds many counts of this clonotype. The chain combines TRBV2 with TRBJ1-3, with D perhaps TRBD1 (6 bases). V gave up 9 bases and J gave up 7 bases, with 16 bases separating them. The CDR3 has 13 amino acids. Germline V gives CDR1 SNHLY, CDR2 FYNNEI. The CDR3 region has the DNA TGTGCCAGAAACAGGGTCGGGGAGAACACCATATATTTT. Translation: CARNRVGENTIYF.

V gene TRBV3-1 combines with J gene TRBJ1-3, with a possible D match to TRBD1 (5 bases). The ends were cut back, 2 bases at V and 0 bases at J, with 14 bases in the middle. The CDR3 covers 17 residues. From germline, CDR1 is LGHDT and CDR2 YNNKEL (reference sequence). DNA for the CDR3: TGTGCCAGCAGCCAATCCCCCGGGGCGGCCTCTGGAAACACCATATATTTT. Encoded protein: CASSQSPGAASGNTIYF.

This clonotype has ten or more counts. The chain is built from TRBV19 and TRBJ2-7; 9 bases are shared with TRBD1. This CDR3 comprises 13 residues. The germline V gene encodes CDR1 LNHDA and CDR2 SQIVND (reference sequence). Unmatched junction bases numbered 4, after V lost 6 bases and J lost 4 bases. CDR3: CASSGQGFYEQYF. In DNA, the CDR3 is TGTGCCAGTAGCGGACAGGGGTTTTACGAGCAGTACTTC. Full variable domain (outside the CDR3, taken from reference TRBV19 and TRBJ2-7): DGGITQSPKYLFRKEGQNVTLSCEQNLNHDAMYWYRQDPGQGLRLIYYSQIVNDFQKGDIAEGYSVSREKKESFPLTVTSAQKNPTAFYLCASSGQGFYEQYFGPGTRLTVT.

This clonotype was detected ten times or more. The gene calls are TRBV20-1 and TRBJ2-7; 9 bases map to TRBD2. CDR3 length: 15 residues. From germline, CDR1 is DFQATT and CDR2 SNEGSKA (reference sequence). V shed 0 bases, J shed 1 base, and the junction held 4 bases outside the gene matches. CDR3 loop: CSARDVSGSSYEQYF. For the CDR3, the DNA is TGCAGTGCTAGAGATGTTAGCGGGAGTTCCTACGAGCAGTACTTC.

The chain couples TRBV6-2 or TRBV6-3 to TRBJ2-5; either TRBD1 or TRBD2 may fit D (5 bases each). V shed 9 bases and J shed 5 bases, with 25 bases lying between them. CDR3 length: 16 amino acids. Germline CDR1 is MNHEY and CDR2 is SVGEGT. CDR3 amino acids: CASSTRGPSVAETQYF. CDR3 DNA sequence: TGTGCCAGTAGTACCCGGGGACCCTCGGTCGCGGAGACCCAGTACTTC.